This T cell receptor beta chain is from a study of cytotoxic CD8 clonotypes in ibrutinib-treated CLL. Study in general: Partial responses numbered approximately 24 and complete responses 2; after a median about 6 years, roughly 14 stayed remitted and approximately twelve progressed.

Some clones are missing from TCRdb's copy, which holds only in-frame ones; the method was immunoSEQ multiplex PCR. Found here are 250,000 or so clones, under 75% of them singletons; the top ten hold 15% to 19%. The sequence came from a human donor with chronic lymphocytic leukemia. The specimen comprised PBMCs, sampled after 24 months of ibrutinib treatment.

The CDR3, as DNA: TGTGCCTGGAGTGGTGCGGTCACAGATACGCAGTATTTT. Amino acids: CAWSGAVTDTQYF. The chain has TRBV30 and TRBJ2-3; no clear D. V lost 1 base and J lost 2, with 7 bases in between. There are 13 residues in the CDR3. Germline CDR1 GTSNPN, CDR2 SVGIG (reference sequence).